The clone carrying this T cell receptor (beta chain) was recorded only once. This specimen belongs to a study of blood T cell repertoires in COVID-19. Some clones are missing from TCRdb's copy, which holds only in-frame ones; the method was immunoSEQ multiplex PCR. The repertoire holds about 120,000 clones, with 85% to 90% as singletons. The CDR3 spans 20 residues. Germline CDR1 reads MDHEN; CDR2 reads SYDVKM. V was pared by 1 base and J by 1 base, with 9 bases of the junction left unmatched. The sequence was obtained from a woman in her forties or fifties with active or convalescent COVID-19. Sequencing was performed on peripheral blood. This chain uses TRBV28 with TRBJ2-1; 14 nucleotides match TRBD2. This CDR3 is CASSLSQGGLAGVSYNEQFF. The CDR3 DNA follows: TGTGCCAGCAGTTTATCCCAAGGGGGACTAGCGGGAGTTTCCTACAATGAGCAGTTCTTC.